A selection of T cell receptor beta chains follows, all from one sample in a study of tumor and adjacent non-tumor tissue in lung cancer. TCRdb re-derived calls from the multiplex PCR reads in MiXCR, one entry per CDR3 protein. The repertoire holds some 200,000 distinct CDR3 sequences, with 70% to 75% as singletons. The sample taken for sequencing was lung tumor tissue. Receptors originate from a man aged 55 to 70 with non-small cell lung cancer. Each CDR3 is given with its conserved first and last residue. The order of the fields is clone size, J gene, D gene, V gene, CDR3 protein, CDR3 DNA. A D gene is named only where the DNA matches it firmly. Clone size appears in some rows only: once, few, many, or a class for an expanded clone.

many | TRBJ1-5 | - | TRBV20-1 | CSADLRTGTASNQPQHF | TGCAGTGCTGATCTACGCACCGGGACCGCGAGCAATCAGCCCCAGCATTTT
many | TRBJ2-7 | - | TRBV5-6 | CASSWGQAWEQYF | TGTGCCAGCAGCTGGGGACAAGCCTGGGAGCAGTACTTC
- | TRBJ1-3 | TRBD1 | TRBV12-3/TRBV12-4 | CAKGATGGRKHIYF | TGTGCCAAGGGGGCTACAGGGGGCCGGAAACACATATATTTT
few | TRBJ2-2 | - | TRBV12-3/TRBV12-4 | CASIPSGYGGLFF | TGTGCCAGCATCCCAAGTGGGTACGGTGGGCTGTTTTTT
- | TRBJ2-7 | - | TRBV11-1 | CASCLGVFNGSSYEQYF | TGTGCCAGCTGCTTAGGAGTCTTTAACGGGAGCTCCTACGAGCAGTACTTC
- | TRBJ2-3 | - | TRBV24-1 | CATSDPNTDTQYF | TGTGCTACCAGTGACCCAAACACAGATACGCAGTATTTT
- | TRBJ1-6 | - | TRBV11-2 | CASSFEVGNSPLDF | TGTGCCAGCAGCTTTGAAGTGGGTAATTCACCCCTCGACTTT
- | TRBJ2-3 | - | TRBV11-2 | CATRLVGTTDTQYF | TGTGCCACCAGACTAGTGGGGACCACAGATACGCAGTATTTT
- | TRBJ2-2 | TRBD2 | TRBV4-2 | CASSHMGAGGNTGEMFF | TGTGCCAGCAGCCACATGGGGGCGGGGGGTAACACCGGGGAGATGTTTTTT
once | TRBJ2-7 | TRBD2 | TRBV20-1 | CSNKGLAATYKQYF | TGCAGTAACAAAGGACTAGCAGCTACCTACAAGCAGTACTTC
- | TRBJ1-2 | TRBD1 | TRBV6-1 | CTSSQVAGTGYGYTF | TGTACCAGCAGTCAAGTGGCAGGGACAGGGTATGGCTACACCTTC
many | TRBJ2-1 | TRBD2 | TRBV20-1 | CSAMRPSGGNEQFF | TGCAGTGCTATGAGACCGTCGGGGGGCAATGAGCAGTTCTTC
few | TRBJ2-1 | - | TRBV11-2 | CANSLGDNEQFF | TGTGCCAACAGCTTAGGGGACAATGAACAGTTTTTC
- | TRBJ1-6 | TRBD1 | TRBV6-5 | CASGYMTGTDSPLHF | TGTGCCAGCGGTTACATGACAGGGACTGATTCACCCCTCCACTTT
- | TRBJ2-1 | TRBD1 | TRBV11-2 | CASSNPGQGSNEKFF | TGTGCCAGCAGCAACCCGGGACAGGGCAGTAATGAGAAGTTCTTC
- | TRBJ2-3 | TRBD2 | TRBV20-1 | CSARLAGENTQYF | TGCAGTGCTAGACTAGCGGGGGAAAATACGCAGTATTTT